These 3 T cell receptor beta chains came from one sample sequenced in a study of blood T cell repertoires in COVID-19. Measured with immunoSEQ multiplex PCR; TCRdb has only the in-frame clones, and not every one. The sample shows some 50,000 clones, approximately 86% of them seen only once. Sequenced: peripheral blood. The receptor source for this set is a human donor in a cohort sampled during active COVID-19.

The chain combines TRBV27 with TRBJ1-1, with a tentative D call TRBD1 (5 bases). Germline values: CDR1 MNHEY, CDR2 SMNVEV (reference sequence). The ends were cut back, 6 bases at V and 3 bases at J, with 8 bases in the middle. This CDR3 has 12 residues. The DNA of the CDR3 is TGTGCCAGCAGGGGGCCGGACACTGAAGCTTTCTTT. Amino acid sequence: CASRGPDTEAFF.

The genes are TRBV28 and TRBJ1-2; D is unresolved. Germline V gene lookup returns CDR1 MDHEN and CDR2 SYDVKM. The CDR3 spans 11 residues. V was trimmed by 5 bases and J by 6 bases, leaving 7 bases between them. The CDR3 nucleotides are TGTGCCAGCAGTCCTTCCCATGGCTACACCTTC. Translation gives CASSPSHGYTF.

The chain is built from TRBV28 and TRBJ2-2; D is ambiguous. Germline loops: CDR1 MDHEN, CDR2 SYDVKM. CDR3 size: 14 residues. V was pared by 3 bases and J by 2 bases, with 7 bases between. The CDR3 DNA sequence: TGTGCCAGCAGTTTGAGTCTCAACACCGGGGAGCTGTTTTTT. Its protein product is CASSLSLNTGELFF.